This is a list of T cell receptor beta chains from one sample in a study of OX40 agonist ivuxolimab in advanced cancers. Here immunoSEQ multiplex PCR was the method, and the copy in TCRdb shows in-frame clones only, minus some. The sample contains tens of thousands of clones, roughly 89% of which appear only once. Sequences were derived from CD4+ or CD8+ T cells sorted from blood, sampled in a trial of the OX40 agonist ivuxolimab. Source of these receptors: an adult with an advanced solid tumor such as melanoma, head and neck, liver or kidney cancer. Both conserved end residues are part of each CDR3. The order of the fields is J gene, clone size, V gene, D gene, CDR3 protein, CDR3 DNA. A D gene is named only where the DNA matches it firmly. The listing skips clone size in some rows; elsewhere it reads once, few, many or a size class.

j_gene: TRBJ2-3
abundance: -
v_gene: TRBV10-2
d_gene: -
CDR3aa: CASSEWADTQYF
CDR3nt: TGCGCCAGCAGTGAATGGGCGGATACGCAGTATTTT

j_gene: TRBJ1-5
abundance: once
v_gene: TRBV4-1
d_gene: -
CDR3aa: CASSARPARGLHQPQHF
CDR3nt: TGCGCCAGCAGCGCCCGACCCGCCAGGGGCCTCCATCAGCCCCAGCATTTT

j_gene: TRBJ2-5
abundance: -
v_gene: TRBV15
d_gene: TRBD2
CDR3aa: CATSSGLAVETQYF
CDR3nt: TGTGCCACCAGCTCCGGACTAGCGGTAGAGACCCAGTACTTC

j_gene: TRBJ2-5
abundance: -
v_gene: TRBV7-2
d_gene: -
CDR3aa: CASSLQETQYF
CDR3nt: TGTGCCAGCAGCCTGCAAGAGACCCAGTACTTC

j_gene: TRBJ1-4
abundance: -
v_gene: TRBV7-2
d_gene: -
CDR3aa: CASSPDRNEKLFF
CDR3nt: TGTGCCAGCAGCCCGGACAGAAATGAAAAACTGTTTTTT

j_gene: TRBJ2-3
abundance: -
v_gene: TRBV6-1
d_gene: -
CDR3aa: CATELASGTDTQYF
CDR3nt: TGTGCCACCGAGCTGGCTAGTGGCACAGATACGCAGTATTTT

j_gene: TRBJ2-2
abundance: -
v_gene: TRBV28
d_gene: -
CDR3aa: CASGWTGELFF
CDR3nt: TGTGCCAGCGGTTGGACCGGGGAGCTGTTTTTT

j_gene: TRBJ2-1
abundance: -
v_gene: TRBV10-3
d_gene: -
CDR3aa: CAISESNFEQFF
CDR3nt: TGTGCCATCAGTGAGTCAAACTTCGAGCAGTTCTTC

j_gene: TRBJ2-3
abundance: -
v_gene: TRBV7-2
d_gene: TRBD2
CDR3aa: CASSLVSSGTDTQYF
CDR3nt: TGTGCCAGCAGCTTAGTTTCTAGCGGGACAGATACGCAGTATTTT

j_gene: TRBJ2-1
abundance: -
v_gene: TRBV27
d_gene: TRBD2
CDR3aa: CASSLSGGAYNEQFF
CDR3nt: TGTGCCAGCAGTCTTAGCGGGGGGGCCTACAATGAGCAGTTCTTC

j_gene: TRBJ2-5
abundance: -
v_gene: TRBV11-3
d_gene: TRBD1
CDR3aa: CASSPHGQGQETQYF
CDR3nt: TGTGCCAGCAGCCCGCACGGACAGGGGCAAGAGACCCAGTACTTC

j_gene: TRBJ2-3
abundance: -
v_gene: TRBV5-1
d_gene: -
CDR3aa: CASSLADNTDTQYF
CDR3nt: TGCGCCAGCAGCTTGGCCGATAACACAGATACGCAGTATTTT

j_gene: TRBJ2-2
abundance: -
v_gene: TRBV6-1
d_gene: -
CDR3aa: CASSEARGRGRTGELFF
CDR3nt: TGTGCCAGCAGTGAAGCGCGGGGCAGGGGACGCACCGGGGAGCTGTTTTTT

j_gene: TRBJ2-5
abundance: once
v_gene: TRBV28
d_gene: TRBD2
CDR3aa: CASSLGTRSGRETQYF
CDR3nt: TGTGCCAGCAGTTTAGGGACTAGGAGCGGTAGAGAGACCCAGTACTTC

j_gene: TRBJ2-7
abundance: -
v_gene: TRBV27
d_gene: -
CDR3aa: CASSLSIGQLYEQYF
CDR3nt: TGTGCCAGCAGTTTATCAATCGGACAGTTATACGAGCAGTACTTC

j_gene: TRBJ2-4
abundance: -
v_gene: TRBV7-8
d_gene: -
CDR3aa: CASSLAKNIQYF
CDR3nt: TGTGCCAGCAGCTTAGCCAAAAACATTCAGTACTTC

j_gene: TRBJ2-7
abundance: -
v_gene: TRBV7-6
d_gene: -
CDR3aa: CASSLFGQGSSYEQYF
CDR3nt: TGTGCCAGCAGCTTATTTGGTCAGGGGTCCTCCTACGAGCAGTACTTC

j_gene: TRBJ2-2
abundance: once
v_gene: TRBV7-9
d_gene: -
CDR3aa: CASRAQGPGELFF
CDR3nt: TGTGCCAGCAGGGCGCAGGGGCCCGGGGAGCTGTTTTTT

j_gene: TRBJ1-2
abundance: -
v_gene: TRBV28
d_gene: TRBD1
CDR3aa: CASRDRGLNGYTF
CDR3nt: TGTGCCAGCCGGGACAGGGGGTTAAATGGCTACACCTTC

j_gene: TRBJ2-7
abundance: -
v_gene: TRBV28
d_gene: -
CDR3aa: CASSGPSYEQYF
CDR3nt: TGTGCCAGCAGTGGCCCCTCCTACGAGCAGTACTTC

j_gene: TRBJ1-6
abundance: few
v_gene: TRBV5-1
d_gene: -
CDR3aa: CATRLDGGGNSPLHF
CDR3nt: TGCGCCACCCGATTAGACGGGGGAGGAAACTCACCCCTCCACTTT

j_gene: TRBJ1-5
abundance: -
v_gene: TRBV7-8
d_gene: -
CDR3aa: CASSLGRAAQHF
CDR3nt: TGTGCCAGCAGCTTAGGGAGGGCAGCCCAGCATTTT

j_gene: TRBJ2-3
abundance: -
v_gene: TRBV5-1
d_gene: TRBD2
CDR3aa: CASSPSPSGPTDTQYF
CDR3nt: TGCGCCAGCAGCCCGTCCCCTAGCGGGCCCACAGATACGCAGTATTTT

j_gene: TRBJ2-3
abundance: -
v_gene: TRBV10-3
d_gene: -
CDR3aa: CAITPGGPISYF
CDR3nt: TGTGCCATCACCCCAGGGGGGCCTATCTCGTATTTT

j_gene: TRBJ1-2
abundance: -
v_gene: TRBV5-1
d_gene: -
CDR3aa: CASSFLGGNYGYTF
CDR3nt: TGCGCCAGCAGCTTTCTGGGAGGGAACTATGGCTACACCTTC

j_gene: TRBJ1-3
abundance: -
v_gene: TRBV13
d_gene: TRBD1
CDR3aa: CASSWDRGRLGNTIYF
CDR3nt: TGCGCCAGCAGCTGGGACAGGGGGCGCTTGGGAAACACCATATATTTT

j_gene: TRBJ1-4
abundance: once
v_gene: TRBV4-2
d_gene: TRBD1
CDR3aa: CASSRAGTGDEKLFF
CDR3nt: TGTGCCAGCAGCCGAGCCGGGACAGGGGATGAAAAACTGTTTTTT